This T cell receptor (beta chain) came from a study of OX40 agonist ivuxolimab in advanced cancers. Study as a whole: Dose-escalation patients had hepatocellular carcinoma, melanoma, renal cell or head and neck cancer.

Only in-frame clones appear in the TCRdb table, and some are missing; sequencing was by immunoSEQ multiplex PCR. There are tens of thousands of clones in the sample; about 91% occur only once, and 0.33% lies in the top ten. Collection of blood occurred at baseline, at cycle 4 day 1, and at cycle 7 day 1. CDR3 length: 15 residues. Trimming took 0 bases from V and 0 from J, leaving 8 bases between them. Looked up from germline, CDR1 is KGHSH and CDR2 is LQKENI. The TCR sequence derives from an adult with an advanced solid tumor such as melanoma, head and neck, liver or kidney cancer. The sequencing used CD4+ or CD8+ T cells sorted from blood, collected in a trial of the OX40 agonist ivuxolimab. The chain recombines TRBV18 with TRBJ1-2, with D possibly being TRBD1 (5 bases). Here the CDR3 DNA reads TGTGCCAGCTCACCACCAGGGGCCTCTAACTATGGCTACACCTTC. Protein sequence: CASSPPGASNYGYTF.